These 17 T cell receptor beta chains were sequenced from one sample in a study of T cells after yellow fever vaccination. TCRdb independently ran MiXCR on the 5' RACE reads; one entry per CDR3 protein. This sample yields 300,000 or so distinct CDR3 sequences, of which 6.8% are seen a single time; 15% to 20% belongs to the top ten. The input for sequencing was PBMCs, taken around 45 days after the first yellow fever vaccination. The receptors were gathered from a man in his late teens or twenties who received the YFV17D yellow fever vaccine.

The chain couples TRBV7-2 to TRBJ1-2; tentatively, D is TRBD1 (5 bases). This CDR3 is built from 17 residues. Germline CDR1 and CDR2: SGHTA and FQGNSA. Trimming shortened V by 4 bases and J by 12 bases, and 30 bases separated the two germline ends. CDR3 sequence: CASSSSRDAVIQLNDTF. In DNA, the CDR3 is TGTGCCAGCAGCTCGTCCCGGGACGCCGTTATCCAGCTCAACGACACCTTC.

This clonotype has just a few counts. V gene TRBV29-1 combines with J gene TRBJ2-5; a weak D match, TRBD1 (5 bases). V lost 4 bases, J lost 4 bases, and 10 bases lay in between. There are 12 residues in the CDR3. Germline values: CDR1 SQVTM, CDR2 ANQGSEA. CDR3 sequence: CSVVARGETQYF. The CDR3 DNA is TGCAGCGTTGTAGCTAGGGGAGAGACCCAGTACTTC. The whole variable domain, remainder taken from reference TRBV29-1 and TRBJ2-5, is SAVISQKPSRDICQRGTSLTIQCQVDSQVTMMFWYRQQPGQSLTLIATANQGSEATYESGFVIDKFPISRPNLTFSTLTVSNMSPEDSSIYLCSVVARGETQYFGPGTRLLVL.

This clonotype was counted only a few times. The genes are TRBV5-1 and TRBJ1-6; 9 bases are shared with TRBD1. J was trimmed by 8 bases and V by 4 bases; bases with no gene match: 7. Germline loops: CDR1 SGHRS, CDR2 YFSETQ. The CDR3 loop spans 15 amino acids. CDR3 bases: TGCGCCAGCAGCCTGGCAGGGACAGGGTATTCACCCCTCCACTTT. Protein: CASSLAGTGYSPLHF.

V usage is TRBV10-3 and J usage is TRBJ2-5; possibly TRBD1 for D (6 bases). The V gene's germline CDR1 is ENHRY and CDR2 SYGVKD. V dropped 2 bases and J dropped 9 bases, with 10 bases sitting between them. The length of the CDR3 is 12 residues. CDR3 coding DNA: TGTGCCATCAGTGAGACTAACAGGGCCCAGTACTTC. Translated, it gives CAISETNRAQYF.

This clonotype was observed many times. The V call is TRBV28, the J call TRBJ1-6, with D tentatively TRBD1 (5 bases). Germline V gene data show CDR1 as MDHEN and CDR2 as SYDVKM. The germline V and J ends were trimmed by 2 bases and 1 base, with 12 bases remaining between them. The CDR3 consists of 17 residues. The CDR3 region is CASSLLGAQSYNSPLHF. The CDR3, as DNA: TGTGCCAGCAGTTTACTTGGGGCTCAGTCCTATAATTCACCCCTCCACTTT.

This rearrangement joins TRBV9 to TRBJ1-6; D is possibly TRBD1 (5 bases). The CDR3 sequence is 15 residues long. The germline V and J ends were trimmed by 4 bases and 5 bases, with 13 bases remaining between them. The germline CDR1 and CDR2 sequences are SGDLS and YYNGEE. In nucleotides, the CDR3 is TGTGCCAGCAGCCCCGCGGGACGGAATAATTCACCCCTCCACTTT. It codes for CASSPAGRNNSPLHF.

The chain has TRBV6-5 and TRBJ2-1; TRBD1 matches 7 bases. CDR3 length: 14 residues. V was pared by 6 bases and J by 7 bases, with 9 bases of the junction left unmatched. Germline CDR1 is MNHEY and CDR2 is SVGAGI. CDR3 nucleotide sequence: TGTGCCAGCAGCTCAGGGGGAGCTTGGAATGAGCAGTTCTTC. Residues: CASSSGGAWNEQFF.

This clonotype was detected many times. The chain couples TRBV7-7 to TRBJ1-1, with D uncertain. Germline lookup yields CDR1 SSHAT and CDR2 FNYEAQ (reference sequence). The ends were cut back, 0 bases at V and 5 bases at J, with 7 bases in the middle. The CDR3 runs 13 residues. This CDR3 reads CASSLARETEAFF. For the CDR3, the DNA is TGTGCCAGCAGCTTAGCGCGAGAAACTGAAGCTTTCTTT.

This clonotype occurred a few times. The chain recombines TRBV27 with TRBJ1-2; weak D call: TRBD1 (5 bases). Germline V gene data show CDR1 as MNHEY and CDR2 as SMNVEV (reference sequence). Trimming removed 6 bases from V and 4 bases from J, with 18 bases in between. This CDR3 spans 15 amino acids. Here the CDR3 DNA reads TGTGCCAGCAGCCTAGGGTCCTCGGGGCTCTATGGCTACACCTTC. Translating gives CASSLGSSGLYGYTF.

There are many counts of this clonotype. The chain joins TRBV7-2 to TRBJ1-5; no clear D. V was pared by 4 bases and J by 3 bases, with 13 bases between. From germline, CDR1 is SGHTA and CDR2 FQGNSA. This CDR3 has 15 residues. This CDR3 is CASSSPHRDNQPQHF. CDR3 in DNA: TGTGCCAGCAGCTCGCCCCATAGGGACAATCAGCCCCAGCATTTT.

This clonotype showed up many times. The chain couples TRBV5-4 to TRBJ2-5; D is perhaps TRBD1 or TRBD2 (7 bases each). The germline V gene has CDR1 SGHNT and CDR2 YYREEE (reference sequence). The CDR3 covers 13 residues. V lost 9 bases, J lost 1 base, and 13 bases lay in between. CDR3 in DNA: TGTGCCACCAGGGGGGGATTCCAAGAGACCCAGTACTTC. Translation gives CATRGGFQETQYF.

This clonotype has a count of ten or more. This sequence joins TRBV5-6 and TRBJ1-1, with unresolved D. Trimming shortened V by 3 bases and J by 1 base, and 7 bases separated the two germline ends. Germline assignment: CDR1 SGHDT and CDR2 YYEEEE. This CDR3 is built from 13 residues. The CDR3 DNA sequence: TGTGCCAGCAGCTCTCCTCCGAACACTGAAGCTTTCTTT. Translation gives CASSSPPNTEAFF.

This clonotype has more than one count but fewer than ten. This chain's CDR3 is CASSLDGTPNEKLFF. Written as DNA, the CDR3 is TGTGCCAGCAGTTTAGATGGGACACCAAATGAAAAACTGTTTTTT. The genes are TRBV27 and TRBJ1-4; possibly TRBD1 for D (6 bases). This CDR3 has 15 amino acids. Trimming left V 2 bases short and J 5 bases short, with 12 bases between. The V gene's germline CDR1 is MNHEY and CDR2 SMNVEV (reference sequence).

This clonotype appeared many times. The chain joins TRBV15 to TRBJ2-1; TRBD2 aligns across 8 bases. The CDR3 length is 15 residues. The V segment lost 5 bases and the J segment 8 bases; nucleotides outside the gene matches: 11. Germline lookup yields CDR1 LNHNV and CDR2 YYDKDF (reference sequence). CDR3 bases: TGTGCCACCAGCGTGGTCCGGGGGGGCCTCCATGAGCAGTTCTTC. It encodes CATSVVRGGLHEQFF.

The chain employs TRBV7-2 and TRBJ2-3; D is ambiguous. Per germline, CDR1 SGHTA and CDR2 FQGNSA. V lost 1 base and J 3 bases, leaving 8 bases between the germline ends. This CDR3 region has 14 residues. The CDR3, as DNA: TGTGCCAGCAGCTTAGTGGAGCGAACAGATACGCAGTATTTT. Its protein product is CASSLVERTDTQYF.

The V gene is TRBV7-3, the J gene TRBJ1-2; D might be TRBD1 (5 bases). The CDR3 consists of 14 residues. Germline V gene data show CDR1 as SGHTA and CDR2 as FQGTGA. Trimming shortened V by 3 bases and J by 3 bases, and 11 bases separated the two germline ends. The chain's CDR3 is CASSFGGGDYGYTF. DNA for the CDR3: TGTGCCAGCAGCTTCGGCGGGGGTGACTATGGCTACACCTTC.

This clonotype was observed a few times. The chain has TRBV10-3 and TRBJ2-1, with D unclear. The CDR3 length is 11 residues. V shed 4 bases and J shed 7 bases, with 5 bases lying between them. Germline V CDR1 and CDR2: ENHRY, SYGVKD. The DNA of the CDR3 is TGTGCCATCAGTGCAGCGAATGAGCAGTTCTTC. It yields the protein CAISAANEQFF.